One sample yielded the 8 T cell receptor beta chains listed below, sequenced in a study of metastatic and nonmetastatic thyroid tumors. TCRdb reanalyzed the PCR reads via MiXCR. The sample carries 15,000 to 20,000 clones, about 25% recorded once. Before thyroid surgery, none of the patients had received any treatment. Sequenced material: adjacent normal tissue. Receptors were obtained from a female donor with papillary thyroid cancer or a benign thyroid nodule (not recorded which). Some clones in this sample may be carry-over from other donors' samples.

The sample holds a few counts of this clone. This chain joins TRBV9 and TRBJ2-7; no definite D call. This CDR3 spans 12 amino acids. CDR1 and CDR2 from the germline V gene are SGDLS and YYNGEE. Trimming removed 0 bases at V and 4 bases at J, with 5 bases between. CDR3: CASSVGGYEQYF. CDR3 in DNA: TGTGCCAGCAGCGTAGGAGGATACGAGCAGTACTTC. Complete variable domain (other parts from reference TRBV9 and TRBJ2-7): DSGVTQTPKHLITATGQRVTLRCSPRSGDLSVYWYQQSLDQGLQFLIQYYNGEERAKGNILERFSAQQFPDLHSELNLSSLELGDSALYFCASSVGGYEQYFGPGTRLTVT.

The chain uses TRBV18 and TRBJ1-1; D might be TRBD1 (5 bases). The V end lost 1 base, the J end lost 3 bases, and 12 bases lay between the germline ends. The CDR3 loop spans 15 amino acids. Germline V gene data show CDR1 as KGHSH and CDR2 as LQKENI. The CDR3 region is CASSPLPGSDTEAFF. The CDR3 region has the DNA TGTGCCAGCTCACCACTACCAGGGTCGGACACTGAAGCTTTCTTT.

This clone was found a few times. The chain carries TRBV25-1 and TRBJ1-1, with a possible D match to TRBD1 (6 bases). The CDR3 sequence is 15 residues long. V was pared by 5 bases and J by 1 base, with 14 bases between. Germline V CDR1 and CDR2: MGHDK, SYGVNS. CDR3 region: CASSHSGTPNTEAFF. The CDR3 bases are TGTGCCAGCAGTCATTCCGGGACACCGAACACTGAAGCTTTCTTT.

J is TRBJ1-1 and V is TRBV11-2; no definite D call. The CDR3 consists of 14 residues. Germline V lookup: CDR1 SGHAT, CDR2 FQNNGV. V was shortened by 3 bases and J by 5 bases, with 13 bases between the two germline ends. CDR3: CASSFVGRWTEAFF. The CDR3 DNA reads TGTGCCAGCAGCTTTGTAGGGCGGTGGACTGAAGCTTTCTTT. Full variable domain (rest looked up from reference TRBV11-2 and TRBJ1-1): EAGVAQSPRYKIIEKRQSVAFWCNPISGHATLYWYQQILGQGPKLLIQFQNNGVVDDSQLPKDRFSAERLKGVDSTLKIQPAKLEDSAVYLCASSFVGRWTEAFFGQGTRLTVV.

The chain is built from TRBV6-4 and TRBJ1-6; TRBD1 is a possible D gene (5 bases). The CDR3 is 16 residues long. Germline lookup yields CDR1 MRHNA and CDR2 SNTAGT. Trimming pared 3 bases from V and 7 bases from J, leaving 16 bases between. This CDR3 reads CASSEGPAGVNSPLHF. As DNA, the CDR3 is TGTGCCAGCAGTGAAGGACCCGCGGGGGTCAATTCACCCCTCCACTTT.

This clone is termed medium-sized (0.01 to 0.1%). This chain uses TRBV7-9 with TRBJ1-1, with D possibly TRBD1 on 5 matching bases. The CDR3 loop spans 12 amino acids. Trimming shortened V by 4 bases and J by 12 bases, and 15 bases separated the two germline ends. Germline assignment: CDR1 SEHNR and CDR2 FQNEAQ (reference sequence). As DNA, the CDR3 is TGTGCCAGCAGCTCCTCCAAGGGGATAACTTTCTTT. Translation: CASSSSKGITFF. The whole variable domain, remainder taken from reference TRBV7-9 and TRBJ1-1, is DTGVSQNPRHKITKRGQNVTFRCDPISEHNRLYWYRQTLGQGPEFLTYFQNEAQLEKSRLLSDRFSAERPKGSFSTLEIQRTEQGDSAMYLCASSSSKGITFFGQGTRLTVV.

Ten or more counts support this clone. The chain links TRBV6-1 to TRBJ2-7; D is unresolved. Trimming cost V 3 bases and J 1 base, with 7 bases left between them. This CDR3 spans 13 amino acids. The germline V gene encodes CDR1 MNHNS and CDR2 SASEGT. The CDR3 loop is CASSELLSYEQYF. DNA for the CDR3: TGTGCCAGCAGTGAGCTACTTTCCTACGAGCAGTACTTC.

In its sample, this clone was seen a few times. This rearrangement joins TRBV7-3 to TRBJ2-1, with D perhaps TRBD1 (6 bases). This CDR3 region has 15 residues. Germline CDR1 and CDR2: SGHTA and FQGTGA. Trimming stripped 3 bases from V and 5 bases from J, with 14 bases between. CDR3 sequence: CASSLTGTPNNEQFF. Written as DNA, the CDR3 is TGTGCCAGCAGCTTGACCGGGACACCGAACAATGAGCAGTTCTTC.